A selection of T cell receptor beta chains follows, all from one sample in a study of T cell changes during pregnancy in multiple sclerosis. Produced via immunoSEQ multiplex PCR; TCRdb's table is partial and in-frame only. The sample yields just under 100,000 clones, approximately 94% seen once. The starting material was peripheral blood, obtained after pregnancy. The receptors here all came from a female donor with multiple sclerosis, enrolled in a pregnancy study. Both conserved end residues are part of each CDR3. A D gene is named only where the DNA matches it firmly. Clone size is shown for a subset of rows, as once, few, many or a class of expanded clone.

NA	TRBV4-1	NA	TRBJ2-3	TGCGCCAGCAGCCAAGAAAAGCGGCCCACAGATACGCAGTATTTT	CASSQEKRPTDTQYF
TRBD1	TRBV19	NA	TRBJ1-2	TGTGCCAGTAGTATCTGGGGACAGGGTTATGGCTACACCTTC	CASSIWGQGYGYTF
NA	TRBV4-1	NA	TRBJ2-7	TGCGCCAGCAGCCATCGAACAGGGTCCTACGAGCAGTACTTC	CASSHRTGSYEQYF
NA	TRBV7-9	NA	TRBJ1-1	TGTGCCAGCAGCTTAGCGGGCACCAACACTGAAGCTTTCTTT	CASSLAGTNTEAFF
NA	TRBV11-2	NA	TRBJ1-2	TGTGCCAGCAGCTTAGTGTACAATTCCGGGAATGGCTACACCTTC	CASSLVYNSGNGYTF
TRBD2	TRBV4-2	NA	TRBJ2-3	TGTGCCAGCAGCCAAGCACTAGCGGGACGCACAGATACGCAGTATTTT	CASSQALAGRTDTQYF
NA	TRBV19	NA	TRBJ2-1	TGTGCCAGTAGTATAGGAGGGGGTATCAATGAGCAGTTCTTC	CASSIGGGINEQFF
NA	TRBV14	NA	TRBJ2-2	TGTGCCAGCAGCCCACTGGGTCGTCTGAGGGCCGGGGAGCTGTTTTTT	CASSPLGRLRAGELFF
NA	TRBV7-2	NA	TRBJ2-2	TGTGCCAGCAGCTTAGTAAGACTAGCGAACACCGGGGAGCTGTTTTTT	CASSLVRLANTGELFF
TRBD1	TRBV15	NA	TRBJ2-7	TGTGCCACCACAAGGACAGGGGACGGGGAGCAGTACTTC	CATTRTGDGEQYF
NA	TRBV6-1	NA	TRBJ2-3	TGTGCCAGCAGTGAACGGCGGGCCCTCACAGATACGCAGTATTTT	CASSERRALTDTQYF
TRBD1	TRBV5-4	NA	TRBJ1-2	TGTGCCAGCATAGGAAGACAGGGTACTGACTATGGCTACACCTTC	CASIGRQGTDYGYTF
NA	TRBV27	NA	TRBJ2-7	TGTGCCAGCACCACAGGGAGGGGAAATTACGAGCAGTACTTC	CASTTGRGNYEQYF
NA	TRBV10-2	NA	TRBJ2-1	TGCGCCAGCAGTTCATCAGGGTTGAAGCAGTTCTTC	CASSSSGLKQFF
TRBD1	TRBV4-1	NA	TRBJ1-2	TGCGCCAGCAGCCAGAGTCCCAGGACAGGGCATGGCTACACCTTC	CASSQSPRTGHGYTF
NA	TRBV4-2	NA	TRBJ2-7	TGTGCCAGCAGCCAAGTTGAGGGTTTGGAGTACGAGCAGTACTTC	CASSQVEGLEYEQYF
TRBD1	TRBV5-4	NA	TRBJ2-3	TGTGCCAGCAGCTCAGGACAGGGAGTAGGCACAGATACGCAGTATTTT	CASSSGQGVGTDTQYF
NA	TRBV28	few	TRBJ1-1	TGTGCCAGCAGTTTTGGACTGATGAACACTGAAGCTTTCTTT	CASSFGLMNTEAFF